This T cell receptor (beta chain) was profiled in a study of cytomegalovirus exposure and HLA in healthy donors. Study summary: Out of roughly 170 million T cells, an earlier analysis found some 110 million unique TCR beta sequences in total. From HLA-typed donors, an early data release held tens of millions of unique TCRs.

Of note for this clone: Antigen: not known.

V was clipped by 3 bases and J by 2 bases, with 8 bases between them. The CDR3 is 14 residues long. The germline V gene has CDR1 MNHEY and CDR2 SMNVEV (reference sequence). Study results and limitations: Earlier analysis looked at TCR beta V segments, and most were productive about 90% or about 30% of the time. A later analysis by the authors found several of the most significant clusters apparently linked to common viral pathogens.

The primer mix had 60 Vbeta and 13 Jbeta primers. Profiled with immunoSEQ multiplex PCR; TCRdb holds only in-frame clones, not every one. Of approximately 100,000 clones in the sample, about three quarters were seen once. This chain links TRBV27 with TRBJ2-4; D possibly corresponds to TRBD1 (6 bases). The clonotype comes from a female donor in good health and CMV-seronegative. The sample consisted of PBMCs. The CDR3 region is CASSFTGTKNIQYF. The CDR3 DNA follows: TGTGCCAGCAGTTTCACAGGGACCAAAAACATTCAGTACTTC.